Listed here are 7 T cell receptor beta chains from one sample, sequenced in a study of Tregs in tolerant kidney transplant recipients. Assay used: immunoSEQ multiplex PCR; TCRdb lists only in-frame clones, some missing. The sample has 75,000 to 85,000 clones, approximately 90% seen once. Sequences were derived from Tregs from blood, sampled before the transplant. The receptors derive from a human donor who received a combined kidney and bone marrow transplant.

This clone has a single count. The chain links TRBV12-5 to TRBJ1-6; a possible D gene is TRBD1 (5 bases). CDR1 is LGHNT, CDR2 FRNRAP, per germline. The CDR3 is made up of 16 amino acids. The V gene lost 10 bases and the J gene lost 0 bases, with 16 bases spanning the gap. CDR3 region: CATNSTASSYNSPLHF. The CDR3 bases are TGTGCTACAAACTCGACAGCCAGCTCCTATAATTCACCCCTCCACTTT. Supplemented by reference TRBV12-5 and TRBJ1-6, the full variable domain reads DARVTQTPRHKVTEMGQEVTMRCQPILGHNTVFWYRQTMMQGLELLAYFRNRAPLDDSGMPKDRFSAEMPDATLATLKIQPSEPRDSAVYFCATNSTASSYNSPLHFGNGTRLTVT.

The chain joins TRBV28 to TRBJ2-7; 10 nucleotides match TRBD1. The trim removed 5 bases at V and 7 bases at J, leaving 14 bases unmatched. The CDR3 has 16 residues. Germline V gene data show CDR1 as MDHEN and CDR2 as SYDVKM. In nucleotides, the CDR3 is TGTGCCAGCAGTCCCCCTGGGACAGGGGCTCCTGGTGAGCAGTACTTC. Translating gives CASSPPGTGAPGEQYF. The full variable domain, in which reference TRBV28 and TRBJ2-7 provide the parts outside the CDR3, is DVKVTQSSRYLVKRTGEKVFLECVQDMDHENMFWYRQDPGLGLRLIYFSYDVKMKEKGDIPEGYSVSREKKERFSLILESASTNQTSMYLCASSPPGTGAPGEQYFGPGTRLTVT.

This clone was recorded a few times. The chain carries TRBV2 and TRBJ1-2; D might be TRBD1 (5 bases). This CDR3 is built from 14 residues. CDR1 and CDR2 from the germline V gene are SNHLY and FYNNEI. V lost 3 bases, J lost 3 bases, and 11 bases lay in between. As DNA, the CDR3 is TGTGCCAGCAGTGAGGGGACGACAGACTATGGCTACACCTTC. Its translation: CASSEGTTDYGYTF.

The chain employs TRBV2 and TRBJ1-4; no clear D. This CDR3 is 10 amino acids long. V was cut by 7 bases and J by 8 bases, with 5 bases left in between. The germline V gene has CDR1 SNHLY and CDR2 FYNNEI. The CDR3 DNA reads TGTGCCAGCATGGCGGAAAAACTGTTTTTT. Translating gives CASMAEKLFF.

This chain joins TRBV18 and TRBJ2-5, with 10 bases aligning to TRBD1. Germline trimming cut 3 bases from V and 3 bases from J; bases unmatched to any gene: 4. Per germline, CDR1 KGHSH and CDR2 LQKENI. CDR3 length equals 15 residues. The CDR3 loop is CASSPGTGEEETQYF. CDR3 DNA: TGTGCCAGCTCACCGGGGACAGGGGAGGAAGAGACCCAGTACTTC.

This rearrangement joins TRBV15 to TRBJ1-5, with a tentative D call TRBD1 (5 bases). In germline, CDR1 is LNHNV, CDR2 YYDKDF (reference sequence). V was clipped by 0 bases and J by 7 bases, with 16 bases between them. The CDR3 totals 16 residues. In DNA form, the CDR3 reads TGTGCCACCAGCAGAGATGGGGGGGTAGATCGGCAGCCCCAGCATTTT. Encoded protein: CATSRDGGVDRQPQHF.

The chain carries TRBV5-1 and TRBJ2-7; 11 positions match TRBD2. The germline gives CDR1 SGHRS, CDR2 YFSETQ. The CDR3 is made up of 15 amino acids. J gave up 4 bases and V 3 bases, and 6 bases lay outside the gene matches. The chain's CDR3 is CASSSTGTSGYEQYF. CDR3 nucleotides: TGCGCCAGCAGCTCCACCGGGACTAGCGGTTACGAGCAGTACTTC.